This is a list of T cell receptor beta chains from one sample in a study of shared clonotypes between healthy human individuals. TCRdb keeps only in-frame clones here, not all; method: immunoSEQ multiplex PCR. This sample has about 730,000 clones; over 60% occur once, and the top ten carry under 2%. Material: memory CD4+ T cells sorted from blood. These receptors all stem from a young woman in good health. Both conserved end residues are part of each CDR3. The order of the fields is D gene, clone size, J gene, V gene, CDR3 protein, CDR3 DNA. D genes are given only for firm matches. Clone size appears in some rows only: once, few, many, or a class for an expanded clone.

>.|few|TRBJ2-7|TRBV6-5
CASRKIAGEQYF
TGTGCCAGCAGAAAGATAGCTGGAGAGCAGTACTTC
>.|.|TRBJ2-7|TRBV19
CASSKRQHPYEQYF
TGTGCCAGTAGTAAACGACAGCACCCCTACGAGCAGTACTTC
>TRBD1|.|TRBJ2-3|TRBV28
CASSYRGSPSTDTQYF
TGTGCCAGCAGTTACAGGGGTAGTCCTAGCACAGATACGCAGTATTTT
>TRBD2|once|TRBJ2-1|TRBV2
CASSERSFLAGGTYNEQFF
TGTGCCAGCAGTGAACGGTCGTTCTTAGCGGGAGGCACCTACAATGAGCAGTTCTTC
>.|.|TRBJ1-4|TRBV11-2
CASSSRAQKLFF
TGTGCCAGCAGCTCTAGGGCGCAAAAACTGTTTTTT
>TRBD1|.|TRBJ1-3|TRBV30
CAGGTGDGNTIYF
TGTGCCGGCGGGACAGGTGATGGAAACACCATATATTTT
>.|.|TRBJ2-7|TRBV18
CASSPGDYEQYF
TGTGCCAGCTCCCCGGGGGACTACGAGCAGTACTTC
>.|.|TRBJ2-2|TRBV6-5
CASSYSGWINTGELFF
TGTGCCAGCAGTTACTCGGGCTGGATAAACACCGGGGAGCTGTTTTTT
>.|.|TRBJ2-7|TRBV5-1
CASSLSVGGPAYEQYF
TGCGCCAGCAGCTTATCCGTGGGCGGGCCCGCCTACGAGCAGTACTTC
>.|.|TRBJ1-4|TRBV10-2
CASSDRGQGYNEKLFF
TGCGCCAGCAGTGACCGCGGGCAGGGGTATAATGAAAAACTGTTTTTT
>.|.|TRBJ1-1|TRBV29-1
CSVSSISLRTEAFF
TGCAGCGTTTCCTCTATCAGTTTGCGGACTGAAGCTTTCTTT
>TRBD1|.|TRBJ1-4|TRBV2
CASRGQGAWEKLFF
TGTGCCAGCAGGGGACAGGGGGCTTGGGAAAAACTGTTTTTT
>TRBD2|.|TRBJ2-5|TRBV5-1
CASSLAGTSQETQYF
TGCGCCAGCAGCTTGGCCGGGACTAGCCAAGAGACCCAGTACTTC
>.|.|TRBJ1-2|TRBV10-3
CAISEGPLGDGYTF
TGTGCCATCAGTGAAGGCCCGCTGGGGGATGGCTACACCTTC
>TRBD1|.|TRBJ2-3|TRBV28
CASSPDGWTGGRSDTQYF
TGTGCCAGCAGCCCCGACGGGTGGACAGGGGGTAGGTCAGATACGCAGTATTTT
>TRBD1|.|TRBJ1-1|TRBV5-6
CASSLARGQVNTEAFF
TGTGCCAGCAGCTTGGCCAGGGGGCAGGTGAACACTGAAGCTTTCTTT
>TRBD2|.|TRBJ2-3|TRBV7-8
CASSSGLATNTQYF
TGTGCCAGCAGCTCTGGACTAGCCACGAATACGCAGTATTTT
>.|few|TRBJ1-1|TRBV29-1
CSVDKGQTDTEAFF
TGCAGCGTCGACAAAGGACAGACCGACACTGAAGCTTTCTTT
>TRBD1|.|TRBJ1-5|TRBV2
CASMAGQGPNQPQHF
TGTGCCAGCATGGCAGGACAGGGCCCAAATCAGCCCCAGCATTTT
>.|.|TRBJ1-2|TRBV5-1
CASSEPGTSGGYTF
TGCGCCAGCAGCGAACCCGGGACCTCGGGGGGCTACACCTTC
>.|.|TRBJ2-5|TRBV7-2
CASSLVALTKETQYF
TGTGCCAGCAGCTTAGTAGCACTCACCAAAGAGACCCAGTACTTC
>.|.|TRBJ2-1|TRBV4-1
CASSPTRVSGNEQFF
TGCGCCAGCAGCCCTACTCGGGTAAGCGGCAATGAGCAGTTCTTC
>TRBD1|.|TRBJ2-1|TRBV19
CASSLDRGSYNEQFF
TGTGCCAGTAGTTTAGACAGGGGTTCCTACAATGAGCAGTTCTTC
>TRBD2|.|TRBJ2-3|TRBV5-1
CASSLGFSGATDTQYF
TGCGCCAGCAGCTTGGGGTTTAGCGGGGCCACAGATACGCAGTATTTT
>.|.|TRBJ2-7|TRBV30
CAWSGLAEGEQYF
TGTGCCTGGAGTGGGCTAGCAGAGGGCGAGCAGTACTTC
>.|.|TRBJ2-3|TRBV5-1
CASSLDGRPDTDTQYF
TGCGCCAGCAGCTTGGACGGCAGACCCGACACAGATACGCAGTATTTT
>TRBD2|.|TRBJ2-3|TRBV4-1
CASSPTGLAADTQYF
TGCGCCAGCAGCCCAACCGGACTAGCGGCAGATACGCAGTATTTT